This T cell receptor (beta chain) was retrieved from a study of T cell clonality in common variable immunodeficiency. Study-wide results and limits: CVID patient heterogeneity limited repertoire-clinical complication correlations. Reportedly, TCR beta sequences from common variable immunodeficiency showed fewer deletions and N-nucleotide insertions.

Profiling relied on immunoSEQ multiplex PCR, and the TCRdb table lists in-frame clones only, not all of them. Recorded here are roughly 42,000 clones, with no singletons, and the ten leading clones hold 5.5% to 7%. This clone was seen repeatedly, ten times or more. Its cognate antigen is unknown. The read stops 3 residues short of the end of the CDR3; the missing end is completed from the germline J gene. Trimming left V 3 bases short and J 4 bases short, with 9 bases between. Germline V gene data show CDR1 as KGHSH and CDR2 as LQKENI. This CDR3 has 13 amino acids. Sequencing was carried out using peripheral blood mononuclear cells. The clonotype originates from a human donor with common variable immunodeficiency. The chain is built from TRBV18 and TRBJ2-5, with a weak D call TRBD2 (5 bases). Partial CDR3 DNA: TGTGCCAGCTCACCGAATCGGGGAGAGACC. Its protein is CASSPNRGET. In full, the CDR3 reads CASSPNRGETQYF.